Listed below are T cell receptor beta chains from one sample, sequenced in a study of T cells expressing NK-cell markers. TCRdb re-called the 5' RACE reads and shows each CDR3 protein once, DNA omitted. Its clone listing holds about 150,000 distinct CDR3 sequences. Sequenced: blood T cells: a sorted CD56 or NKG2C T cell subset, CD4+ or CD8+ T cells, or bulk PBMC T cells (not recorded which). These receptors came from a woman aged 50 to 65 in good health. CDR3s include the opening cysteine and the closing phenylalanine or tryptophan.

>TRBV10-2|TRBJ2-3
CASSGSRGTDTQYF
>TRBV4-1|TRBJ2-3
CASSQDGASTDTQYF
>TRBV20-1|TRBJ2-7
CSAPPPPTDIIREQYF
>TRBV4-1|TRBJ2-3
CASSHNQDTQYF
>TRBV20-1|TRBJ2-3
CSARPTSGIGDTQYF
>TRBV12-3/TRBV12-4|TRBJ1-4
CASSHRGGEEKLFF
>TRBV27|TRBJ2-5
CASRSLNPQETQYF
>TRBV7-9|TRBJ1-4
CASSLEGGAIGKLFF
>TRBV24-1|TRBJ2-3
CATSDLEHPRVAQYF
>TRBV24-1|TRBJ2-2
CATSDTPELAGERTGELFF
>TRBV4-1|TRBJ1-6
CASSFGTDYNSPLHF
>TRBV3-1|TRBJ2-2
CASSQVALGANTGELFF
>TRBV4-1|TRBJ2-7
CASSQGGTTYEQYF
>TRBV13|TRBJ2-3
CASQATDTQYF
>TRBV21-1|TRBJ2-3
CARTSGRNTDTQYF
>TRBV7-3|TRBJ1-1
CASSSDTLLNTEAFF
>TRBV11-2|TRBJ1-2
CASSTSRGYTF
>TRBV23-1|TRBJ2-7
CASSHPQDTGWYF
>TRBV27|TRBJ2-2
CASSLTSGRTELFF
>TRBV5-1|TRBJ2-2
CASSFGTGELFF
>TRBV11-2|TRBJ2-1
CASSPSWGSSYNEQFF
>TRBV28|TRBJ1-1
CASSPPSTEMNTEAFF
>TRBV7-9|TRBJ1-1
CASSLADWGKMNTEAFF
>TRBV12-3/TRBV12-4|TRBJ2-3
CASSLEGRGSDTQYF
>TRBV28|TRBJ2-5
CASSSEETQYF
>TRBV20-1|TRBJ1-1
CSARNGWDTEAFF
>TRBV27|TRBJ2-1
CASSFGTGVNEQFF
>TRBV13|TRBJ2-1
CASSLEVLGGSQDNEQFF
>TRBV24-1|TRBJ2-3
CATSDVTGPDTQYF
>TRBV10-3|TRBJ1-5
CAISAGLNQPQHF
>TRBV7-9|TRBJ1-2
CASSTRGGYYTF
>TRBV25-1|TRBJ2-7
CASSDLSGKSLLEQYF
>TRBV6-5|TRBJ1-1
CASSYSLTGGVNTEAFF
>TRBV5-6|TRBJ2-2
CASSFGTPNTGELFF
>TRBV5-6|TRBJ2-7
CASSLSSVLYEQYF
>TRBV2|TRBJ2-3
CAMGEADTQYF
>TRBV7-2|TRBJ1-5
CASSLGRGPPSYQPQHF
>TRBV24-1|TRBJ2-3
CATSRTSGTDTQYF
>TRBV20-1|TRBJ2-1
CSEDLSGSSYNEQFF
>TRBV12-3/TRBV12-4|TRBJ2-7
CASSLWGGGGFEQYF
>TRBV11-2|TRBJ2-3
CASNGLGGITDTQYF
>TRBV10-3|TRBJ2-3
CAIRGAGEADTQYF
>TRBV3-1|TRBJ2-1
CASSQSGSRRSNEQFF
>TRBV27|TRBJ2-1
CASSLERGIPFYNEQFF
>TRBV4-2|TRBJ2-5
CASSPTPRQETQYF
>TRBV7-9|TRBJ2-7
CASSSPRTVYEQYF
>TRBV9|TRBJ2-7
CASSAGHPYEQYF
>TRBV7-9|TRBJ1-3
CASSSGTPGNTIYF
>TRBV4-2|TRBJ2-1
CASSQELELGHNEQFF
>TRBV4-2|TRBJ1-1
CASSSQGVGSMNTEAFF
>TRBV7-9|TRBJ1-2
CASSAPGQGYNGYTF
>TRBV20-1|TRBJ2-7
CSARGPYEQYF
>TRBV7-9|TRBJ2-7
CASSLGERAYEQYF
>TRBV6-6|TRBJ2-7
CASSSQNSYGHYEQYF
>TRBV6-6|TRBJ2-2
CASRVFGTGSLSGELFF